This T cell receptor (beta chain) originates from a study of CD8 T cells in Susac syndrome. V lost 0 bases and J lost 4, with 12 bases in between. This CDR3 is built from 15 residues. The germline V gene has CDR1 SGHDN and CDR2 FVKESK. This clonotype showed up just a few times. RNA totalling about 0.45 to 1 ug underwent reverse transcription with random hexamers. Multiplex immunoSEQ PCR targeted 54 Vbeta and 13 Jbeta TCR beta segments. TCRdb re-called the immunoSEQ multiplex PCR reads through MiXCR, storing one row per CDR3 protein. The data show more than 150,000 distinct CDR3 sequences, around 90% seen once. CD8+ and CD4+ T cells taken from blood had their TCR beta sequenced.

The receptor comes from a human donor in good health. Material: CD4+ T cells from PBMCs. This chain uses TRBV14 with TRBJ1-2; D unresolved. CDR3 nucleotide sequence: TGTGCCAGCAGCCAAGATCTCAGGACGGGCTATGGCTACACCTTC. Translating gives CASSQDLRTGYGYTF.